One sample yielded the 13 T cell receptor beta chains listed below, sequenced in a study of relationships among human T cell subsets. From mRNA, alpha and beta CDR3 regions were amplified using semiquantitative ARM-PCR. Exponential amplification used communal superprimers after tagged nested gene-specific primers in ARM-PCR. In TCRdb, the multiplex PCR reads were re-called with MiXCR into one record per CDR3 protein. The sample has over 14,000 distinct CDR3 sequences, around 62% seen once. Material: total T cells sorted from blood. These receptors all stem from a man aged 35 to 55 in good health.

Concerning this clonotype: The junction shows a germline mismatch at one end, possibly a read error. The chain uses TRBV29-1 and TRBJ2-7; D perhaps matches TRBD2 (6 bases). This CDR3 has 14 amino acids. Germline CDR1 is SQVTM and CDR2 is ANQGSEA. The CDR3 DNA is TGCAGCGTTGATATATCTAGCGCCTCCAACGAGCAGTACTTC. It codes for CSVDISSASNEQYF.

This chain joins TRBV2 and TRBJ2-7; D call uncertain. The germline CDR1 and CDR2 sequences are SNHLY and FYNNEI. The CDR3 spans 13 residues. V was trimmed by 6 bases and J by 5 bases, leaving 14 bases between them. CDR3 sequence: CASRRNNPNEQYF. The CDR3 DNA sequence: TGTGCCAGCAGAAGAAACAATCCGAACGAGCAGTACTTC.

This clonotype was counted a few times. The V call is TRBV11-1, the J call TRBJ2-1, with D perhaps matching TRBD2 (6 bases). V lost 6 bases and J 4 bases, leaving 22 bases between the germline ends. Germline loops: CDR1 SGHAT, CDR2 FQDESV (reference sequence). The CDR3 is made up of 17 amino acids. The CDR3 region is CASSKTRSDWIYNEQFF. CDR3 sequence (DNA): TGTGCCAGCAGTAAGACTAGGAGTGACTGGATATACAATGAGCAGTTCTTC.

Here the CDR3 reads CASSPTIGFTYEQYF. The DNA for the CDR3 is TGTGCCAGCAGCCCAACGATCGGGTTCACCTACGAGCAGTACTTC. V and J are TRBV7-4 and TRBJ2-7, with D hard to call. The CDR3 runs 15 residues. V was cut by 5 bases and J by 2 bases, with 16 bases left in between. Germline CDR1 is SGHVT and CDR2 is SQSDAQ.

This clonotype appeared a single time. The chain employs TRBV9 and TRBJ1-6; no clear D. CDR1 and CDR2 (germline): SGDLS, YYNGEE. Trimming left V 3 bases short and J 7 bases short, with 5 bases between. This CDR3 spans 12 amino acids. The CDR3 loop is CASSASNSPLHF. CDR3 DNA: TGTGCCAGCAGCGCGTCCAATTCACCCCTCCACTTT.

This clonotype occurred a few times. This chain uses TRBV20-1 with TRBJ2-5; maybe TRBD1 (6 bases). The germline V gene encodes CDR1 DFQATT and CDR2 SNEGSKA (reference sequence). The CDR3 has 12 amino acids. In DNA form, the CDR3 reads TGCAGCGTTGAAAGGGACACGGGGACCCAGTACTTC. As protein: CSVERDTGTQYF.

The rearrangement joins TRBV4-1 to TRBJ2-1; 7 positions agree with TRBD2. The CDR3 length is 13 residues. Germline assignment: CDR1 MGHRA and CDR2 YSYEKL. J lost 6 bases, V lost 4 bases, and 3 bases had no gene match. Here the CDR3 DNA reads TGCGCCAGCAGCCTGTCTAGCGGCAATGAGCAGTTCTTC. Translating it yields CASSLSSGNEQFF.

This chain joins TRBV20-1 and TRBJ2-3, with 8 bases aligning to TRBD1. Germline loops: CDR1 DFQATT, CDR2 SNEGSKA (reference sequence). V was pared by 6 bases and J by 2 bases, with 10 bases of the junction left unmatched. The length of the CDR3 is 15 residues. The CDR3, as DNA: TGCAGTGCGGGAAGACAGGGGAGAGTCACAGATACGCAGTATTTT. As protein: CSAGRQGRVTDTQYF.

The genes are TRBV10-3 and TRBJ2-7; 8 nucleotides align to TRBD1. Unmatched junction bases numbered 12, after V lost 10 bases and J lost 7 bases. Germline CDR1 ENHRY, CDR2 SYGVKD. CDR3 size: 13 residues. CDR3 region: CASKDRGMEEQYF. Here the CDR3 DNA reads TGTGCCAGCAAAGACAGGGGAATGGAGGAGCAGTACTTC.

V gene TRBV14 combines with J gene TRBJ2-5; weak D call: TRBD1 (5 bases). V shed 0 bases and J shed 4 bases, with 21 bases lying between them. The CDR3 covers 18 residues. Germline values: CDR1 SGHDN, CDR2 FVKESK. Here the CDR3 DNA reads TGTGCCAGCAGCCAAGAATCTACCTCTTTGGGGCTAATAGAGACCCAGTACTTC. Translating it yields CASSQESTSLGLIETQYF.

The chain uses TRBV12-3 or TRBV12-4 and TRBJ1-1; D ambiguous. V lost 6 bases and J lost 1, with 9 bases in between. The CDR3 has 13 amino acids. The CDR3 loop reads CASRKRPNTEAFF. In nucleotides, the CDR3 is TGTGCCAGCAGAAAGAGACCGAACACTGAAGCTTTCTTT.

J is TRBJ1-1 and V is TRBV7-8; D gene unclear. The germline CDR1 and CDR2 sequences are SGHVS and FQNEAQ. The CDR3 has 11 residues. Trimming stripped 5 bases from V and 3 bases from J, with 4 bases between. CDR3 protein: CASSRDTEAFF. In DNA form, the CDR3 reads TGTGCCAGCAGCCGTGACACTGAAGCTTTCTTT.

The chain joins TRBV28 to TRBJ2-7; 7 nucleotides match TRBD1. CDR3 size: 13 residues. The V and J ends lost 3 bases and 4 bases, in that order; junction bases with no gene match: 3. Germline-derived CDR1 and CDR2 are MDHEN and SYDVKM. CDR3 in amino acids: CASSLGTDYEQYF. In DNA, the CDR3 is TGTGCCAGCAGTTTGGGGACAGATTACGAGCAGTACTTC.